This T cell receptor beta chain appears in the sequencing data of a study of post-analysis software for immune sequencing data. In the study overall: As for disease course, relapsing-remitting, secondary progressive and progressive-relapsing multiple sclerosis were all included. Study results and caveats: Significantly lower normalized Chao1 diversity was found in patients with multiple sclerosis relative to controls. In patients, TRBV5-6, TRBV5-1 and TRBV20-1 belonged to five or six TRBV segments found more frequently than in controls. With F measure, samples from one preparation batch clustered together strongly.

Notes on this clonotype: Its antigen is undetermined.

From germline, CDR1 is KGHSH and CDR2 LQKENI. This CDR3 contains 15 residues. V gave up 2 bases and J gave up 3 bases; unmatched junction bases: 3. Every TCR beta cDNA library bore unique molecular identifiers. The authors obtained about 520,000 cDNA molecules from approximately 1 to 10 million T cells. TCRdb re-called the PCR reads with MiXCR, one entry per CDR3 protein. The sample shows about 820,000 distinct CDR3 sequences, 53% of them seen only once. The sample consisted of blood. The chain recombines TRBV18 with TRBJ2-7, with TRBD1 matching over 11 bases. The clonotype originates from a girl aged 5 to 17 with multiple sclerosis. The CDR3 loop is CASSPGTGGDYEQYF. CDR3 bases: TGTGCCAGCTCACCAGGGACAGGGGGGGACTACGAGCAGTACTTC.